This TCR beta chain came from a study of blood T cell repertoires in COVID-19. Study as a whole: The cDNA or gDNA used as material had been derived from T cells, B-cell-depleted T cells, or PBMCs.

This clone was seen a few times. The table came from immunoSEQ multiplex PCR; TCRdb's copy has only in-frame clones and leaves some out. The sample lists 110,000 or so clones; around 81% were seen once. Trimming stripped 3 bases from V and 0 bases from J, with 6 bases between. This CDR3 region has 13 residues. CDR1 is GTSNPN and CDR2 is SVGIG in the germline V gene (reference sequence). The chain joins TRBV30 to TRBJ1-3; weak D call: TRBD1 (5 bases). The specimen sequenced was peripheral blood. This receptor was obtained from a man older than 75 with acute or convalescent COVID-19. The CDR3 coding sequence is TGTGCCTGGAGGACAGACTCTGGAAACACCATATATTTT. Translation: CAWRTDSGNTIYF.